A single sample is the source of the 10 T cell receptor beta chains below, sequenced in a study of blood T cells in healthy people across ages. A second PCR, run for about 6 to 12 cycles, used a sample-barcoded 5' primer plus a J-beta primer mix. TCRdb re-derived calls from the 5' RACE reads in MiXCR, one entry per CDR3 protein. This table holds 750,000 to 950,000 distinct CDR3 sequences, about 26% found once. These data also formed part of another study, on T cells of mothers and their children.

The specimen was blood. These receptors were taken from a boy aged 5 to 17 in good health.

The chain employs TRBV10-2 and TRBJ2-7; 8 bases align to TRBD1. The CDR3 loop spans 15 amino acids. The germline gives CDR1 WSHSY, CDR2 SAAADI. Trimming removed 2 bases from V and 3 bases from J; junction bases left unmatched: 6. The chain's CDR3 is CASSEGDRGFYEQYF. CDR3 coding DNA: TGCGCCAGCAGTGAGGGAGACAGGGGCTTCTACGAGCAGTACTTC.

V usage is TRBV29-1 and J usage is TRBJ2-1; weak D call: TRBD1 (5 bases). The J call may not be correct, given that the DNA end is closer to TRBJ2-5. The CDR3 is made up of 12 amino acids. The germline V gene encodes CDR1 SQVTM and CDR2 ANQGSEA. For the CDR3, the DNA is TGCAGCGTTGAAAAGGGGTCGGAGACCCAGTACTTC. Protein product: CSVEKGSETQYF.

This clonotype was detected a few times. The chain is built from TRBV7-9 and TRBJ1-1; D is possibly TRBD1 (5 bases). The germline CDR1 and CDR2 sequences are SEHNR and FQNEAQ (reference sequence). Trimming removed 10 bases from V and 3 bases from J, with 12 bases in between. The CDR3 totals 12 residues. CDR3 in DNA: TGTGCCACCCGCTGGGGGGACACTGAAGCTTTCTTT. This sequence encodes CATRWGDTEAFF.

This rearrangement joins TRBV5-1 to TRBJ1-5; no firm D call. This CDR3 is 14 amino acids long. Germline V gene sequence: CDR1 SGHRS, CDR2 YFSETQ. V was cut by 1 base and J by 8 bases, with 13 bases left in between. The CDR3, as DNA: TGCGCCAGCAGCTTGAGAGGGCCGGCGGAGCCCCAGCATTTT. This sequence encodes CASSLRGPAEPQHF. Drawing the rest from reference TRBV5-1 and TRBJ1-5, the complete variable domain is KAGVTQTPRYLIKTRGQQVTLSCSPISGHRSVSWYQQTPGQGLQFLFEYFSETQRNKGNFPGRFSGRQFSNSRSEMNVSTLELGDSALYLCASSLRGPAEPQHFGDGTRLSIL.

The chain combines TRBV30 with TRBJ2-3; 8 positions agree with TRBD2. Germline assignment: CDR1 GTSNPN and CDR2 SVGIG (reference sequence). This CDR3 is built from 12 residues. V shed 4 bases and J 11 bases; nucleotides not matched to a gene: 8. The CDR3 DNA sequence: TGTGCCTGGACCTATGGGGCGGGGGGGCAGTATTTT. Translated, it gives CAWTYGAGGQYF.

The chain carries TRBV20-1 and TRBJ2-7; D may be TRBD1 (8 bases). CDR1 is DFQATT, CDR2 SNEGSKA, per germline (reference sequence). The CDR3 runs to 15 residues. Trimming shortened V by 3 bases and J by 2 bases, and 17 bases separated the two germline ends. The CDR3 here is CSASGRRQGTYEQYF. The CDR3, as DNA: TGCAGTGCTAGCGGGAGGAGACAGGGGACCTACGAGCAGTACTTC.

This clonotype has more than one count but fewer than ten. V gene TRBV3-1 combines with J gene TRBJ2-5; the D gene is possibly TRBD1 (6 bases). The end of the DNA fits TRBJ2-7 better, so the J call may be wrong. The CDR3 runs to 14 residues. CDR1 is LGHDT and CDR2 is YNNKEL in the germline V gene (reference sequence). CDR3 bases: TGTGCCAGCAGTTTACAGGGATTAACCTACGAGCAGTACTTC. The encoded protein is CASSLQGLTYEQYF.

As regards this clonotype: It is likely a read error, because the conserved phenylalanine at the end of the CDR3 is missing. CDR3 protein: CASSVEGTPPETQYL. CDR3 sequence (DNA): TGTGCCAGCAGCGTAGAGGGGACGCCCCCAGAGACCCAGTACCTC. The gene calls are TRBV9 and TRBJ2-5; D may match TRBD1 or TRBD2 (5 bases each). V lost 0 bases and J 4 bases, leaving 13 bases between the germline ends. This CDR3 comprises 15 residues. CDR1 is SGDLS, CDR2 YYNGEE, per germline.

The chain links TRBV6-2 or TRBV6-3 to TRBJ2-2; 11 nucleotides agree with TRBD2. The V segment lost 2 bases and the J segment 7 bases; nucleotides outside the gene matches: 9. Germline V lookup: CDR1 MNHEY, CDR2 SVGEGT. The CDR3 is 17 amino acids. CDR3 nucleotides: TGTGCCAGCAGTTACCTTAGCGGGGGGGCCAAGAGCGGGGAGCTGTTTTTT. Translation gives CASSYLSGGAKSGELFF.

In nucleotides, the CDR3 is TGTGCCAGCAGCTTACAATGGGGTATGGGGACTGAAGCTTTCTTT. This codes for CASSLQWGMGTEAFF. The chain links TRBV7-2 to TRBJ1-1; D call uncertain. Between the trimmed V and J ends, which lost 2 bases and 5 bases, there was a span of 15 bases. Per the germline V gene, CDR1 is SGHTA and CDR2 is FQGNSA. This CDR3 contains 15 residues.